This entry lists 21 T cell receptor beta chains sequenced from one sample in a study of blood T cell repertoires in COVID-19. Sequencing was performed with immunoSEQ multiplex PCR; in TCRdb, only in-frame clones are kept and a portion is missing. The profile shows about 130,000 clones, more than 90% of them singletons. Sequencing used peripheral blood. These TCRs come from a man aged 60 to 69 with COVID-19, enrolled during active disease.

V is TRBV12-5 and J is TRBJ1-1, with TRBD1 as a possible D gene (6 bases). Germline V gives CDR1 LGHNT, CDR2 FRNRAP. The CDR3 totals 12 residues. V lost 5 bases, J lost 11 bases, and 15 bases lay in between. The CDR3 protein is CASGPEYREAFF. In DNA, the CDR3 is TGTGCTAGTGGTCCCGAGTACAGGGAGGCTTTCTTT.

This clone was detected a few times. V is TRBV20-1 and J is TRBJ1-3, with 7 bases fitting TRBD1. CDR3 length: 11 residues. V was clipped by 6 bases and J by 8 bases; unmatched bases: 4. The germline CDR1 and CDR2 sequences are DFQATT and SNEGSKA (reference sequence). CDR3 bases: TGCAGTGCCACTCAGGGGGACACCATATATTTT. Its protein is CSATQGDTIYF.

The DNA for the CDR3 is TGTGCCAGTAGTATAGCAGGACTAGCGGGAGAGAATGAGCAGTTCTTC. Protein product: CASSIAGLAGENEQFF. The rearrangement joins TRBV19 to TRBJ2-1, with TRBD2 identical over 13 bases. This CDR3 comprises 16 residues. Germline CDR1 and CDR2: LNHDA and SQIVND (reference sequence). J lost 7 bases, V lost 1 base, and 4 bases had no gene match.

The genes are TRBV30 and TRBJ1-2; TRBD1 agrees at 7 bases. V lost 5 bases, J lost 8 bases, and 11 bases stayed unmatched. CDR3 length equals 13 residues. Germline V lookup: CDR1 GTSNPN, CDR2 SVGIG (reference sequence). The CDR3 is CAWGGTEPSGYTF. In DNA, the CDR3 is TGTGCCTGGGGGGGGACAGAGCCTTCGGGCTACACCTTC.

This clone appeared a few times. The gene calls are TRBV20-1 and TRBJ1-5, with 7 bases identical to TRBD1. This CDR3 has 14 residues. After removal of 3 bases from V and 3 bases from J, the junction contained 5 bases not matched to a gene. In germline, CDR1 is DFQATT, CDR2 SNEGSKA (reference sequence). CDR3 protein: CSASFRGYNQPQHF. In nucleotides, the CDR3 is TGCAGTGCTAGTTTCAGGGGGTACAATCAGCCCCAGCATTTT.

The CDR3 DNA sequence: TGTGCCAGCAGTTCTAGCGGCGGGGGGGAGACCCAGTACTTC. It specifies CASSSSGGGETQYF. The chain links TRBV2 to TRBJ2-5; TRBD2 matches 8 bases. The germline CDR1 and CDR2 sequences are SNHLY and FYNNEI. CDR3 size: 14 residues. The junction had 7 bases not matched to a gene; V was cut back by 5 bases and J by 5 bases.

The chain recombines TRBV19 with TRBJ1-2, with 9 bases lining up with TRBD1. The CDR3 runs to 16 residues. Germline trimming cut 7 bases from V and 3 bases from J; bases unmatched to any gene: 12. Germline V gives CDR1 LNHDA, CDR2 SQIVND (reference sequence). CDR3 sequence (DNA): TGTGCCAGTACGATCAGACCGGGACAGGGAGACTATGGCTACACCTTC. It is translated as CASTIRPGQGDYGYTF.

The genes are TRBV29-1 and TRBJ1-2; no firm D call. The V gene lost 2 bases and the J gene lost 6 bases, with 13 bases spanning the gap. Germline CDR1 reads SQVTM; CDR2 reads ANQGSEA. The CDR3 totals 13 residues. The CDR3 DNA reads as TGCAGCGTTGAAACGGCAGGTTATGATGGCTACACCTTC. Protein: CSVETAGYDGYTF.

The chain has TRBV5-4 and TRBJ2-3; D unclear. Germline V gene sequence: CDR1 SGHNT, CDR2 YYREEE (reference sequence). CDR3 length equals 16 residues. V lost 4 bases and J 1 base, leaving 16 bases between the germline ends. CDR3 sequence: CASSPGEVRRTDTQYF. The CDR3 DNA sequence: TGTGCCAGCAGCCCCGGAGAAGTACGGCGCACAGATACGCAGTATTTT.

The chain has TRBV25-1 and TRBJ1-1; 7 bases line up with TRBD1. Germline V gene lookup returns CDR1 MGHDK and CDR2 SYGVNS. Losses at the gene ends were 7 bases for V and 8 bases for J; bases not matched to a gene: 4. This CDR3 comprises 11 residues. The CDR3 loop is CASNRDREAFF. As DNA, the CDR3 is TGTGCCAGCAACCGGGACAGAGAAGCTTTCTTT.

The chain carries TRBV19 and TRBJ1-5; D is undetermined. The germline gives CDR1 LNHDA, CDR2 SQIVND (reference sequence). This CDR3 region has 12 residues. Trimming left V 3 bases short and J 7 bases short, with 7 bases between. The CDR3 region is CASSILEQPQHF. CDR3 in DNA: TGTGCCAGTAGTATCTTAGAACAGCCCCAGCATTTT. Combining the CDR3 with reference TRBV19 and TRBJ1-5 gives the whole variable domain DGGITQSPKYLFRKEGQNVTLSCEQNLNHDAMYWYRQDPGQGLRLIYYSQIVNDFQKGDIAEGYSVSREKKESFPLTVTSAQKNPTAFYLCASSILEQPQHFGDGTRLSIL.

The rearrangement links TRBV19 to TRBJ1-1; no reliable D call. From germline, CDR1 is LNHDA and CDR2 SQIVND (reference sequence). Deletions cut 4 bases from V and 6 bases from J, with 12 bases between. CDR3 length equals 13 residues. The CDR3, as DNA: TGTGCCAGTAGTAATTCGGGGTCTTCTGAAGCTTTCTTT. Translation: CASSNSGSSEAFF.

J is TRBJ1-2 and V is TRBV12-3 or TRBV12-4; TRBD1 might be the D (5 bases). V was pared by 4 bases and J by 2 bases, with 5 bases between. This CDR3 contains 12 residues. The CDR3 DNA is TGTGCCAGCAGTTACAGGAACTATGGCTACACCTTC. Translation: CASSYRNYGYTF.

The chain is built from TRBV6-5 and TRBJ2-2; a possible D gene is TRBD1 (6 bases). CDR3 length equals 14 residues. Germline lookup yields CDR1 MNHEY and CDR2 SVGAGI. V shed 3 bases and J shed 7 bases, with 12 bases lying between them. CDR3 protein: CASSYQGGGGELFF. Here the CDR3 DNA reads TGTGCCAGCAGTTATCAAGGGGGTGGCGGGGAGCTGTTTTTT.

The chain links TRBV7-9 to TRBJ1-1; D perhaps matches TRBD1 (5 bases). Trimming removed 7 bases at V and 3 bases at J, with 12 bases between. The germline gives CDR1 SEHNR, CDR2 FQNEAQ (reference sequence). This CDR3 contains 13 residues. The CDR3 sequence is CASTTLGDTEAFF. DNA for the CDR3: TGTGCCAGCACCACTTTAGGGGACACTGAAGCTTTCTTT.

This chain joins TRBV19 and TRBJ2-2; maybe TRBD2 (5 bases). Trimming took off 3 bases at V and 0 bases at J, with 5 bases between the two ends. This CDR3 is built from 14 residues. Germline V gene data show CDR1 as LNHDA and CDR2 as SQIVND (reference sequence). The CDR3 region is CASSMRANTGELFF. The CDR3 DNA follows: TGTGCCAGTAGTATGCGGGCGAACACCGGGGAGCTGTTTTTT.

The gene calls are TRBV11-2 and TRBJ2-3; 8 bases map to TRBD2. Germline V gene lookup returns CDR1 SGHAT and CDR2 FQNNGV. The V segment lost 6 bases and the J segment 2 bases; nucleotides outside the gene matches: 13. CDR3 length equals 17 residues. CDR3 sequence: CASRLKTSASYTDTQYF. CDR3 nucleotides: TGTGCCAGCAGGCTGAAGACTAGCGCATCATACACAGATACGCAGTATTTT.

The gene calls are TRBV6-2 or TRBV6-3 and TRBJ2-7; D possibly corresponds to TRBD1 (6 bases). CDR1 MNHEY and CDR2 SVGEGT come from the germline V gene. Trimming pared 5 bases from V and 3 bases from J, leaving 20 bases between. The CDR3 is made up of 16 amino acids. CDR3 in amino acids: CASSQLGSQGIYEQYF. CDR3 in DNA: TGTGCCAGCAGTCAACTCGGCTCCCAGGGGATCTACGAGCAGTACTTC.

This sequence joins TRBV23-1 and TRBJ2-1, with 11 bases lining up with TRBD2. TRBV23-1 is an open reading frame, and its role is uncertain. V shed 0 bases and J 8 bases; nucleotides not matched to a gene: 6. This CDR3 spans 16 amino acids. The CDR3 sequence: CASSQSTSGRRDEQFF. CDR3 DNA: TGCGCCAGCAGTCAATCAACTAGCGGGAGACGGGATGAGCAGTTCTTC.

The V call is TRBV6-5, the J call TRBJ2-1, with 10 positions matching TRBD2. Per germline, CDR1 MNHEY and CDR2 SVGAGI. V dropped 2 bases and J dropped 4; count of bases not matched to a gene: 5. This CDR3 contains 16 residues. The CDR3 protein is CASSYLRTSGYNEQFF. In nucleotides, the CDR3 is TGTGCCAGCAGTTACCTTCGGACTAGCGGTTACAATGAGCAGTTCTTC.

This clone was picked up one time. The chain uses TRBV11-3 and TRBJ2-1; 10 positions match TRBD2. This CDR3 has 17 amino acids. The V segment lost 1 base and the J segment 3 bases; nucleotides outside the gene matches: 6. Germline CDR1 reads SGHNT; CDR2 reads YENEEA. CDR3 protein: CASSLVLAGPYYNEQFF. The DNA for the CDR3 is TGTGCCAGCAGCTTAGTACTAGCGGGGCCTTACTACAATGAGCAGTTCTTC.